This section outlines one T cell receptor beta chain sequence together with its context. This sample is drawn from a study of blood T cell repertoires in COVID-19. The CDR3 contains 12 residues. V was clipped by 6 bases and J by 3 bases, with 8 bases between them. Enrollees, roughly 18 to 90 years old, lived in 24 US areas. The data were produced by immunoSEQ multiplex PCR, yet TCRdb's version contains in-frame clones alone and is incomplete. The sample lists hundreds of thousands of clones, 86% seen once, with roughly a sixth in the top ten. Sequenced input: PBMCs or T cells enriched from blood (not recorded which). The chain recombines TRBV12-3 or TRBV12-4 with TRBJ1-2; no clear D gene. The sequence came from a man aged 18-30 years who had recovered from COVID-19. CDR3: CASSRSYYGYTF. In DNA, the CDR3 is TGTGCCAGCAGCCGCAGTTACTATGGCTACACCTTC.